This entry lists 24 T cell receptor beta chains sequenced from one sample in a study of blood T cell repertoires in COVID-19. The data were produced by immunoSEQ multiplex PCR, yet TCRdb's version contains in-frame clones alone and is incomplete. The repertoire holds approximately 120,000 clones, with approximately 90% as singletons. Source material: peripheral blood. The receptor set was obtained from a human donor in a cohort sampled during active COVID-19.

This chain connects TRBV6-4 to TRBJ2-3; 9 nucleotides line up with TRBD2. The length of the CDR3 is 15 residues. The V gene end was trimmed by 8 bases and the J gene end by 1 base; junction bases not matched to a gene: 7. Germline assignment: CDR1 MRHNA and CDR2 SNTAGT. CDR3 sequence: CASSGASGGTDTQYF. DNA for the CDR3: TGTGCCAGCTCTGGCGCTAGCGGGGGCACAGATACGCAGTATTTT.

This chain links TRBV7-9 with TRBJ1-1; possible D gene TRBD1, 5 bases. The CDR3 contains 14 residues. Germline assignment: CDR1 SEHNR and CDR2 FQNEAQ (reference sequence). The V end lost 4 bases, the J end lost 4 bases, and 13 bases lay between the germline ends. DNA for the CDR3: TGTGCCAGCAGCTCGGCCGGGGGGTTCACTGAAGCTTTCTTT. This codes for CASSSAGGFTEAFF. Drawing the rest from reference TRBV7-9 and TRBJ1-1, the complete variable domain is DTGVSQNPRHKITKRGQNVTFRCDPISEHNRLYWYRQTLGQGPEFLTYFQNEAQLEKSRLLSDRFSAERPKGSFSTLEIQRTEQGDSAMYLCASSSAGGFTEAFFGQGTRLTVV.

The chain uses TRBV5-1 and TRBJ2-7, with TRBD1 matching over 8 bases. J lost 0 bases, V lost 3 bases, and 5 bases had no gene match. The germline CDR1 and CDR2 sequences are SGHRS and YFSETQ. This CDR3 contains 15 residues. CDR3 nucleotides: TGCGCCAGCAGCTACCCTGGACAGGGCTCCTACGAGCAGTACTTC. Translation gives CASSYPGQGSYEQYF.

The chain uses TRBV7-9 and TRBJ1-1; tentatively, D is TRBD1 (5 bases). Germline V gene sequence: CDR1 SEHNR, CDR2 FQNEAQ (reference sequence). The CDR3 sequence is 12 residues long. Trimming cost V 1 base and J 11 bases, with 11 bases left between them. In nucleotides, the CDR3 is TGTGCCAGCAGCTTAGAAGCCGGGGGTGCTTTCTTT. Its protein is CASSLEAGGAFF.

The J gene is TRBJ2-4, the V gene TRBV7-2; 14 nucleotides match TRBD2. This CDR3 spans 19 amino acids. CDR1 is SGHTA, CDR2 FQGNSA, per germline. V lost 1 base to trimming and J lost 6 bases; unmatched junction nucleotides: 11. As DNA, the CDR3 is TGTGCCAGCAGCTTAGGGCCCTGGGGACTAGCGGGAGAGCGAAACATTCAGTACTTC. Protein sequence: CASSLGPWGLAGERNIQYF.

This chain links TRBV18 with TRBJ2-5, with D tentatively TRBD1 (6 bases). The V gene lost 2 bases and the J gene lost 4 bases, with 8 bases spanning the gap. Germline V gives CDR1 KGHSH, CDR2 LQKENI. The CDR3 length is 13 residues. The CDR3 spells CASSPVQGETQYF. In DNA, the CDR3 is TGTGCCAGCTCACCAGTACAGGGAGAGACCCAGTACTTC.

About this clone itself: Other DNA sequences in the sample encode the same CDR3. The rearrangement links TRBV29-1 to TRBJ1-3, with TRBD1 identical over 7 bases. J lost 4 bases, V lost 3 bases, and 0 bases had no gene match. In germline, CDR1 is SQVTM, CDR2 ANQGSEA. The CDR3 sequence is 12 residues long. CDR3 protein: CSVETGGNTIYF. CDR3 DNA sequence: TGCAGCGTTGAGACAGGGGGAAACACCATATATTTT.

V is TRBV7-2 and J is TRBJ1-2, with D perhaps matching TRBD1 (6 bases). The germline V and J ends were trimmed by 8 bases and 2 bases, with 12 bases remaining between them. The CDR3 covers 13 residues. CDR1 SGHTA and CDR2 FQGNSA come from the germline V gene. The CDR3 is CASSQGTNYGYTF. The CDR3 coding sequence is TGTGCCAGCTCTCAGGGGACGAACTATGGCTACACCTTC. The whole variable domain, filled in from reference TRBV7-2 and TRBJ1-2, reads GAGVSQSPSNKVTEKGKDVELRCDPISGHTALYWYRQSLGQGLEFLIYFQGNSAPDKSGLPSDRFSAERTGGSVSTLTIQRTQQEDSAVYLCASSQGTNYGYTFGSGTRLTVV.

The chain recombines TRBV19 with TRBJ2-5; D unclear. V shed 6 bases and J shed 3 bases, with 17 bases lying between them. The CDR3 runs 15 residues. Germline V lookup: CDR1 LNHDA, CDR2 SQIVND (reference sequence). CDR3 sequence: CASRLATRGEETQYF. The CDR3 coding sequence is TGTGCCAGTAGGTTGGCCACGCGCGGTGAAGAGACCCAGTACTTC.

The chain couples TRBV24-1 to TRBJ1-1, with D maybe TRBD1 (6 bases). CDR1 is KGHDR, CDR2 SFDVKD, per germline. The CDR3 runs 13 residues. Trimming removed 4 bases at V and 11 bases at J, with 16 bases between. The CDR3 DNA reads TGTGCCACCAGTGACCCTTCCCACAGGGCTGCTTTCTTT. The encoded protein is CATSDPSHRAAFF.

The rearrangement joins TRBV25-1 to TRBJ2-7; 10 bases are a match to TRBD2. Germline trimming cut 3 bases from V and 4 bases from J; bases unmatched to any gene: 6. The CDR3 length is 15 residues. Germline V gene lookup returns CDR1 MGHDK and CDR2 SYGVNS. CDR3 in DNA: TGTGCCAGCAGTGACTCGGCTAGCGGGAGTTACGAGCAGTACTTC. Its translation: CASSDSASGSYEQYF.

This clone has more than one count but fewer than ten. The CDR3: CASSLLSGTVISEQYF. The CDR3 DNA is TGTGCCAGCAGTCTCCTCTCCGGGACAGTCATTTCCGAGCAGTACTTC. The rearrangement joins TRBV28 to TRBJ2-7; 7 positions match TRBD1. The V segment lost 5 bases and the J segment 6 bases; nucleotides outside the gene matches: 16. Looked up from germline, CDR1 is MDHEN and CDR2 is SYDVKM. The CDR3 has 16 amino acids. The whole variable domain, filled in from reference TRBV28 and TRBJ2-7, reads DVKVTQSSRYLVKRTGEKVFLECVQDMDHENMFWYRQDPGLGLRLIYFSYDVKMKEKGDIPEGYSVSREKKERFSLILESASTNQTSMYLCASSLLSGTVISEQYFGPGTRLTVT.

The chain recombines TRBV21-1 with TRBJ1-2; TRBD1 reflects the table's D call only, with no check against the DNA. TRBV21-1 is given as a pseudogene. The CDR3 totals 14 residues. The CDR3 is CASSHLRGRFSYTF. The CDR3 nucleotides read TGTGCCAGCAGCCACCTCAGGGGGCGGTTTAGCTACACCTTC.

This clone was detected only once. The chain joins TRBV7-2 to TRBJ1-6; 7 bases fit TRBD1. Looked up from germline, CDR1 is SGHTA and CDR2 is FQGNSA. V lost 6 bases to trimming and J lost 0 bases; unmatched junction nucleotides: 5. CDR3 size: 16 residues. The CDR3 DNA sequence: TGTGCCAGCAGGACAGGGTCGAGCTCCTATAATTCACCCCTCCACTTT. Translating it yields CASRTGSSSYNSPLHF.

This clone was detected only once. The gene calls are TRBV7-3 and TRBJ2-1, with 11 bases identical to TRBD2. Germline V lookup: CDR1 SGHTA, CDR2 FQGTGA. V lost 5 bases to trimming and J lost 5 bases; unmatched junction nucleotides: 5. The length of the CDR3 is 15 residues. The CDR3: CASSTSGRGNNEQFF. As DNA, the CDR3 is TGTGCCAGCAGCACTAGCGGGAGAGGAAACAATGAGCAGTTCTTC.

Comments on this clone: One end of the junction does not line up with germline, which may come from a read error. CDR3 nucleotide sequence: TGTGGCAGTTCCCAGGGGCCAGGGGGATACACTGAAGCTTTCTTT. This gives the protein CGSSQGPGGYTEAFF. This chain links TRBV19 with TRBJ1-1; 7 positions match TRBD1. Looked up from germline, CDR1 is LNHDA and CDR2 is SQIVND (reference sequence). This CDR3 spans 15 amino acids.

This clone was counted a single time. The chain carries TRBV7-2 and TRBJ2-7; D may be TRBD2 (6 bases). This CDR3 has 14 residues. Trimming pared 5 bases from V and 2 bases from J, leaving 13 bases between. CDR1 and CDR2 from the germline V gene are SGHTA and FQGNSA. CDR3 DNA sequence: TGTGCCAGCAGCCGTCCGGGGGAAGCCTACGAGCAGTACTTC. Amino acids: CASSRPGEAYEQYF.

V and J are TRBV2 and TRBJ2-5; D is perhaps TRBD1 (6 bases). The V gene's germline CDR1 is SNHLY and CDR2 FYNNEI. Trimming removed 6 bases at V and 7 bases at J, with 9 bases between. The CDR3 length is 11 residues. The CDR3 region is CASRDRLTQYF. The CDR3 DNA is TGTGCCAGCAGGGACAGATTGACCCAGTACTTC.

This clone was recorded only once. The J gene is TRBJ2-1, the V gene TRBV19, with a possible D match to TRBD2 (6 bases). Germline CDR1 reads LNHDA; CDR2 reads SQIVND (reference sequence). CDR3 length: 15 amino acids. The V end was cut by 1 base, the J end by 3 bases, with 10 bases between. In DNA, the CDR3 is TGTGCCAGTAGTATAGGACTAGTACTCTACAATGAGCAGTTCTTC. This translates into CASSIGLVLYNEQFF.

The chain has TRBV5-1 and TRBJ2-3; TRBD2 matches at 8 bases. This CDR3 comprises 15 residues. CDR1 and CDR2 (germline): SGHRS, YFSETQ. Losses at the gene ends were 4 bases for V and 2 bases for J; bases not matched to a gene: 6. Here the CDR3 reads CASSPSGSSTDTQYF. The CDR3 nucleotides are TGCGCCAGCAGCCCCAGCGGGAGCTCCACAGATACGCAGTATTTT.

The chain joins TRBV11-2 to TRBJ2-3; 11 bases are shared with TRBD1. The junction had 1 base not matched to a gene; V was cut back by 3 bases and J by 5 bases. In germline, CDR1 is SGHAT, CDR2 FQNNGV. The CDR3 runs to 14 residues. The CDR3 bases are TGTGCCAGCAGCTTCGGGACAGGGGGAGATACGCAGTATTTT. It encodes CASSFGTGGDTQYF.

CDR3 sequence (DNA): TGTGCCAGCAGCGCCTCCTACGGGGTGATGCAGAACACTGAAGCTTTCTTT. Amino acids: CASSASYGVMQNTEAFF. The rearrangement uses TRBV7-9 and TRBJ1-1, with D unresolved. The CDR3 loop spans 17 amino acids. V was trimmed by 5 bases and J by 1 base, leaving 20 bases between them. CDR1 SEHNR and CDR2 FQNEAQ come from the germline V gene (reference sequence).

The chain has TRBV5-1 and TRBJ2-3, with D possibly being TRBD1 (6 bases). Germline CDR1 SGHRS, CDR2 YFSETQ. V lost 2 bases and J lost 5, with 15 bases in between. This CDR3 is built from 15 residues. Here the CDR3 reads CASSFRDTLGDTQYF. The CDR3 DNA is TGCGCCAGCAGCTTCCGGGACACCTTGGGAGATACGCAGTATTTT.

The rearrangement links TRBV6-1 to TRBJ1-3, with D tentatively TRBD1 (6 bases). Looked up from germline, CDR1 is MNHNS and CDR2 is SASEGT. Trimming cost V 2 bases and J 4 bases, with 12 bases left between them. The CDR3 is 15 residues long. Here the CDR3 DNA reads TGTGCCAGCAGTGAATTGCGGGGGCCCGGAAACACCATATATTTT. Protein product: CASSELRGPGNTIYF.